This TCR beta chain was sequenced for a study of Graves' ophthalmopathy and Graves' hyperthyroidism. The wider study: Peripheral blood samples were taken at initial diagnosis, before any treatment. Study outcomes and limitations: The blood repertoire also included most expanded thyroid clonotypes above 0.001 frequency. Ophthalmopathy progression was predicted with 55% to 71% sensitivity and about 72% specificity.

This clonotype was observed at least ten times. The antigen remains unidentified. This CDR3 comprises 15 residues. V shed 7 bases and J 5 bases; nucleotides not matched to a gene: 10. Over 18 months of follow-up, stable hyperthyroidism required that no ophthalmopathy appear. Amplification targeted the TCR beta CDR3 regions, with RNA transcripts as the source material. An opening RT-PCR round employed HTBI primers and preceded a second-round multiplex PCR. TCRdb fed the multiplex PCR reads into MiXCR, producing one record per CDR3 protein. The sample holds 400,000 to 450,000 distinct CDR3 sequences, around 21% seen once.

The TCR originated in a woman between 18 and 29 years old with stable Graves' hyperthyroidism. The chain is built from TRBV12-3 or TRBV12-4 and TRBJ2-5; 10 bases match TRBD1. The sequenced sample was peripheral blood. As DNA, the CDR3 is TGTGCCAGCATCAAGGGGGACAGGGGCGGGGAGACCCAGTACTTC. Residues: CASIKGDRGGETQYF.